This T cell receptor beta chain was profiled in a study of blood T cell repertoires in COVID-19. Study summary: Some COVID-19 samples were acute and others convalescent; all came from the United States, Italy and Spain.

This clone was picked up one time. Some clones are missing from TCRdb's copy, which holds only in-frame ones; the method was immunoSEQ multiplex PCR. Altogether 85,000 to 100,000 clones are present, approximately 90% being singletons, with the ten largest covering about 1.7%. This receptor was obtained from a man aged 55 to 70 with acute or convalescent COVID-19. The specimen was peripheral blood.

The CDR3: CSAQGNQPQHF. The CDR3 region has the DNA TGCAGTGCTCAGGGTAACCAGCCCCAGCATTTT. This chain joins TRBV20-1 and TRBJ1-5; D possibly corresponds to TRBD1 (5 bases). V was trimmed by 5 bases and J by 7 bases, leaving 9 bases between them. The CDR3 runs 11 residues. Germline V CDR1 and CDR2: DFQATT, SNEGSKA (reference sequence).